One T cell receptor beta chain is described in this entry. Its cognate antigen is unknown. The ends were cut back, 5 bases at V and 0 bases at J, with 8 bases in the middle. Germline CDR1 and CDR2: KGHSH and LQKENI. This CDR3 contains 13 residues. Researchers ran the PCR with 60 Vbeta and 13 Jbeta primers. As processed by the authors: Unique TCR beta chains numbered about 79 million in a later analysis, with roughly 11 million shared. Sequencing was performed with immunoSEQ multiplex PCR; in TCRdb, only in-frame clones are kept and a portion is missing. The DNA was the basis for D and trimming; V, J and clone size are from that table. The sample consists of some 130,000 clones, 70% to 80% of them appearing once. This sample stems from a study of cytomegalovirus exposure and HLA in healthy donors. Study results and limitations: Among TCR sequences, most were rare, though some public TCRs appeared in many donors. Across donors, presence/absence analyses took sequencing depth to be roughly uniform. About 87% or about 30% of the time was how often most TCR beta V segments were productive, according to an earlier analysis.

The specimen sequenced was PBMCs. The J gene is TRBJ2-7, the V gene TRBV18; D possibly corresponds to TRBD1 (5 bases). The TCR was taken from a man aged 35 to 55 in good health and CMV-seropositive. The CDR3 spells CASSDSISYEQYF. In DNA, the CDR3 is TGTGCCAGCTCAGACAGCATCTCCTACGAGCAGTACTTC.